This TCR beta chain originates from a study of blood T cell repertoires in COVID-19. The wider study: Italy, Spain and the United States were the sources of the convalescent and acute COVID-19 samples. Sample material is recorded as cDNA or gDNA derived from T cells, B-cell-depleted T cells, or PBMCs.

The length of the CDR3 is 15 residues. J was trimmed by 6 bases and V by 5 bases; bases with no gene match: 7. Germline assignment: CDR1 LNHDA and CDR2 SQIVND (reference sequence). Assay: immunoSEQ multiplex PCR; the TCRdb copy retains only in-frame clones and omits some. The sample has 150,000 to 200,000 clones; approximately 79% are singletons. Sequencing was carried out using peripheral blood. The clonotype was recovered from a woman of 80 years or more with acute or convalescent COVID-19. The chain combines TRBV19 with TRBJ2-2; TRBD1 matches at 9 bases. The CDR3 DNA is TGTGCCAGTAGTCCCACAGGGGGCGTCCCCGGGGAGCTGTTTTTT. This translates into CASSPTGGVPGELFF.